These 26 T cell receptor beta chains originate from one sample sequenced in a study of T cell responses to AZD1222 COVID-19 vaccine. Sequenced by immunoSEQ multiplex PCR; TCRdb stores in-frame clones only, minus some. The sample shows about 200,000 clones, 85% to 90% of them seen only once. Sequenced here: peripheral blood, sampled on day 0 of AZD1222 vaccination. The receptors originated from an adult in good health.

This clone was counted between two and nine times. The genes are TRBV5-3 and TRBJ2-7, with 10 bases lining up with TRBD2. TRBV5-3 counts as an open reading frame of uncertain function. The V gene end was trimmed by 10 bases and the J gene end by 4 bases; junction bases not matched to a gene: 8. The CDR3 length is 13 residues. Written as DNA, the CDR3 is TGTGCCCCGAGCGGGGGGGCCGGATACGAGCAGTACTTC. Protein: CAPSGGAGYEQYF.

The chain employs TRBV7-9 and TRBJ1-1; weak D call: TRBD1 (6 bases). The CDR3 sequence is 13 residues long. The V end lost 5 bases, the J end lost 9 bases, and 16 bases lay between the germline ends. Germline-derived CDR1 and CDR2 are SEHNR and FQNEAQ (reference sequence). For the CDR3, the DNA is TGTGCCAGCAGCCCCGCGGACAGACTTAAAGCTTTCTTT. Protein: CASSPADRLKAFF.

This clone was observed once. The rearrangement uses TRBV5-1 and TRBJ1-6; D call uncertain. The CDR3 is made up of 14 amino acids. Germline loops: CDR1 SGHRS, CDR2 YFSETQ. Trimming took 4 bases from V and 5 from J, leaving 10 bases between them. The CDR3 loop reads CASSDPYDNSPLHF. CDR3 bases: TGCGCCAGCAGCGACCCGTATGATAATTCACCCCTCCACTTT.

The chain couples TRBV5-4 to TRBJ2-7; 9 nucleotides agree with TRBD1. This CDR3 has 14 residues. The V segment lost 1 base and the J segment 3 bases; nucleotides outside the gene matches: 2. Germline V gene sequence: CDR1 SGHNT, CDR2 YYREEE (reference sequence). The CDR3: CASSLLGQGYEQYF. The CDR3 bases are TGTGCCAGCAGCTTGCTGGGACAGGGCTACGAGCAGTACTTC.

The chain combines TRBV14 with TRBJ1-6; D is unclear. Trimming stripped 0 bases from V and 6 bases from J, with 9 bases between. The CDR3 is made up of 15 amino acids. The germline gives CDR1 SGHDN, CDR2 FVKESK. CDR3 coding DNA: TGTGCCAGCAGCCAAGAGACCTTATCTAATTCACCCCTCCACTTT. Translation gives CASSQETLSNSPLHF.

The chain employs TRBV14 and TRBJ2-7; the match to TRBD2 covers 8 bases. The germline gives CDR1 SGHDN, CDR2 FVKESK. The V and J ends lost 3 bases and 4 bases, in that order; junction bases with no gene match: 8. The CDR3 extends over 15 amino acids. CDR3 in amino acids: CASSQERGPFYEQYF. CDR3 nucleotide sequence: TGTGCCAGCAGCCAGGAGCGGGGGCCCTTTTACGAGCAGTACTTC.

V usage is TRBV7-8 and J usage is TRBJ1-3, with D unclear. This CDR3 is built from 14 residues. The V end lost 5 bases, the J end lost 4 bases, and 12 bases lay between the germline ends. Germline V CDR1 and CDR2: SGHVS, FQNEAQ. The CDR3 sequence is CASSLHGPGNTIYF. CDR3 coding DNA: TGTGCCAGCAGCCTTCACGGCCCAGGAAACACCATATATTTT.

The chain has TRBV27 and TRBJ2-3; TRBD2 agrees at 9 bases. Germline assignment: CDR1 MNHEY and CDR2 SMNVEV (reference sequence). Germline trimming cut 0 bases from V and 6 bases from J; bases unmatched to any gene: 7. The CDR3 is 16 amino acids. The CDR3 nucleotides read TGTGCCAGCAGTTTATCCTGGCGGGGGGGCATGGATACGCAGTATTTT. It is translated as CASSLSWRGGMDTQYF.

The chain uses TRBV2 and TRBJ1-6; D remains ambiguous. The CDR3 spans 14 residues. Germline assignment: CDR1 SNHLY and CDR2 FYNNEI. V lost 2 bases and J lost 3, with 5 bases in between. The CDR3 region is CASSELLYNSPLHF. The CDR3 DNA reads TGTGCCAGCAGTGAACTCCTCTATAATTCACCCCTCCACTTT.

The chain combines TRBV10-3 with TRBJ2-5; D not resolved. The germline gives CDR1 ENHRY, CDR2 SYGVKD. The CDR3 totals 13 residues. V was clipped by 5 bases and J by 2 bases, with 9 bases between them. The CDR3 sequence: CAISRELQETQYF. CDR3 sequence (DNA): TGTGCCATCAGTCGCGAGTTGCAAGAGACCCAGTACTTC.

The J gene is TRBJ2-2, the V gene TRBV2, with 12 nucleotides matching TRBD1. The CDR3 covers 15 residues. Germline trimming cut 8 bases from V and 6 bases from J; bases unmatched to any gene: 7. Germline lookup yields CDR1 SNHLY and CDR2 FYNNEI. The CDR3 sequence is CASGRDRGRSGELFF. The CDR3, as DNA: TGTGCCAGCGGCCGGGACAGGGGGCGTTCCGGGGAGCTGTTTTTT. Full variable domain (outside the CDR3, taken from reference TRBV2 and TRBJ2-2): EPEVTQTPSHQVTQMGQEVILRCVPISNHLYFYWYRQILGQKVEFLVSFYNNEISEKSEIFDDQFSVERPDGSNFTLKIRSTKLEDSAMYFCASGRDRGRSGELFFGEGSRLTVL.

This clone was recorded a few times. The chain couples TRBV20-1 to TRBJ2-1; D unresolved. CDR1 and CDR2 from the germline V gene are DFQATT and SNEGSKA (reference sequence). The CDR3 totals 11 residues. V lost 3 bases to trimming and J lost 4 bases, with 4 bases between them. The CDR3 loop reads CSASKYNEQFF. CDR3 in DNA: TGCAGTGCTAGCAAGTACAATGAGCAGTTCTTC.

V and J are TRBV6-2 or TRBV6-3 and TRBJ2-7, with 11 bases matching TRBD1. CDR3 length equals 15 residues. Germline-derived CDR1 and CDR2 are MNHEY and SVGEGT. The J segment lost 4 bases and the V segment lost 6 bases, leaving 8 bases of the junction unmatched. CDR3 nucleotide sequence: TGTGCCAGCAGCCTAGCCGGGACAGGGGGTTACGAGCAGTACTTC. It translates to CASSLAGTGGYEQYF.

The chain uses TRBV24-1 and TRBJ1-4; perhaps TRBD1 as D (5 bases). V was shortened by 3 bases and J by 7 bases, with 11 bases between the two germline ends. The CDR3 contains 14 residues. Looked up from germline, CDR1 is KGHDR and CDR2 is SFDVKD. CDR3 sequence reads: CATSDPGSSEKLFF. The CDR3 DNA follows: TGTGCCACCAGTGATCCAGGGAGTAGTGAAAAACTGTTTTTT.

This clone was observed once. This rearrangement joins TRBV7-4 to TRBJ1-5; D ambiguous. Germline V gene lookup returns CDR1 SGHVT and CDR2 SQSDAQ. The CDR3 is made up of 14 amino acids. Trimming removed 7 bases at V and 5 bases at J, with 15 bases between. CDR3 sequence (DNA): TGTGCCAGCACCTCCTCCGGGTGGCATCAGCCCCAGCATTTT. Its translation: CASTSSGWHQPQHF.

The V gene is TRBV27, the J gene TRBJ1-3; D is unclear. V was trimmed by 5 bases and J by 9 bases, leaving 8 bases between them. Germline-derived CDR1 and CDR2 are MNHEY and SMNVEV (reference sequence). This CDR3 is built from 11 residues. The CDR3 loop reads CASSPSSTIYF. The DNA of the CDR3 is TGTGCCAGCAGTCCCTCCTCCACCATATATTTT.

The rearrangement links TRBV27 to TRBJ2-7, with 10 bases identical to TRBD1. Germline values: CDR1 MNHEY, CDR2 SMNVEV (reference sequence). J was trimmed by 4 bases and V by 7 bases; bases with no gene match: 10. The CDR3 has 15 residues. CDR3 bases: TGTGCCAGCATCCCCGGACAGGGGGTAGGTTACGAGCAGTACTTC. Translating it yields CASIPGQGVGYEQYF.

V gene TRBV11-1 combines with J gene TRBJ1-3; the D is unclear. Looked up from germline, CDR1 is SGHAT and CDR2 is FQDESV (reference sequence). The CDR3 is 13 residues long. V was cut by 3 bases and J by 7 bases, with 10 bases left in between. The CDR3 reads CASSFGTGNTIYF. The CDR3 DNA reads TGTGCCAGCAGCTTTGGAACCGGGAACACCATATATTTT.

The rearrangement links TRBV7-9 to TRBJ2-1; D not resolved. The CDR3 contains 15 residues. V lost 6 bases, J lost 0 bases, and 12 bases lay in between. Germline assignment: CDR1 SEHNR and CDR2 FQNEAQ (reference sequence). The CDR3: CASSPYFSSYNEQFF. CDR3 coding DNA: TGTGCCAGCAGTCCCTACTTCAGCTCCTACAATGAGCAGTTCTTC.

This chain links TRBV2 with TRBJ1-1, with D uncertain. The germline V and J ends were trimmed by 0 bases and 6 bases, with 11 bases remaining between them. Germline assignment: CDR1 SNHLY and CDR2 FYNNEI. This CDR3 contains 14 residues. CDR3 residues: CASSEALPGAEAFF. The CDR3 DNA sequence: TGTGCCAGCAGTGAAGCGCTTCCCGGGGCTGAAGCTTTCTTT.

The genes are TRBV7-9 and TRBJ2-7; D tentatively reads TRBD1 or TRBD2 (5 bases each). The CDR3 contains 15 residues. V lost 5 bases, J lost 3 bases, and 17 bases lay in between. The germline gives CDR1 SEHNR, CDR2 FQNEAQ (reference sequence). The CDR3 region is CASSPTGTTNYEQYF. CDR3 sequence (DNA): TGTGCCAGCAGCCCCACCGGGACCACAAACTACGAGCAGTACTTC.

This clone has a single count. The CDR3: CAISRPGDYNEQFF. The CDR3 DNA sequence: TGTGCCATCAGTCGTCCAGGGGACTACAATGAGCAGTTCTTC. The gene calls are TRBV10-3 and TRBJ2-1; D is possibly TRBD1 (6 bases). V was pared by 5 bases and J by 3 bases, with 11 bases between. Germline values: CDR1 ENHRY, CDR2 SYGVKD. CDR3 size: 14 residues.

The rearrangement links TRBV29-1 to TRBJ2-3, with D possibly being TRBD1 (5 bases). Deletions cut 2 bases from V and 10 bases from J, with 13 bases between. Looked up from germline, CDR1 is SQVTM and CDR2 is ANQGSEA. The CDR3 spans 12 residues. Here the CDR3 reads CSVESDSRAQYF. CDR3 in DNA: TGCAGCGTTGAAAGCGACAGTAGGGCGCAGTATTTT.

V is TRBV5-6 and J is TRBJ1-2; 11 bases are shared with TRBD1. Germline assignment: CDR1 SGHDT and CDR2 YYEEEE. The CDR3 sequence is 13 residues long. J gave up 5 bases and V 5 bases, and 2 bases lay outside the gene matches. CDR3: CASRRDRGYGYTF. In DNA form, the CDR3 reads TGTGCCAGCAGGCGGGACAGGGGGTATGGCTACACCTTC.

V is TRBV9 and J is TRBJ1-2; 10 positions agree with TRBD1. CDR1 is SGDLS and CDR2 is YYNGEE in the germline V gene. The length of the CDR3 is 15 residues. Germline trimming cut 0 bases from V and 10 bases from J; bases unmatched to any gene: 9. CDR3 sequence: CASSVEGRQGAAYTF. CDR3 DNA sequence: TGTGCCAGCAGCGTAGAAGGTAGACAGGGGGCAGCCTACACCTTC. Full variable domain (missing parts from reference TRBV9 and TRBJ1-2): DSGVTQTPKHLITATGQRVTLRCSPRSGDLSVYWYQQSLDQGLQFLIQYYNGEERAKGNILERFSAQQFPDLHSELNLSSLELGDSALYFCASSVEGRQGAAYTFGSGTRLTVV.

J is TRBJ1-4 and V is TRBV5-1, with D tentatively TRBD1 (5 bases). Trimming left V 4 bases short and J 0 bases short, with 10 bases between. The CDR3 is made up of 15 amino acids. Germline V gene sequence: CDR1 SGHRS, CDR2 YFSETQ. CDR3 bases: TGCGCCAGCAGCCCGGTGGGGGCAACTAATGAAAAACTGTTTTTT. Its protein is CASSPVGATNEKLFF.